This T cell receptor beta chain was profiled in a study of CD8+ T cells in alopecia areata. Study-wide results and limits: Possibly as an HLA-related effect, TCR sharing across patients appeared less clear than in mice. Tissue-resident alphabeta T cells belonging to normal skin likewise get sequenced within scalp specimens. Elevated clonality characterized lesional scalp relative to normal scalp, particularly in alopecia totalis/universalis.

CDR3 length equals 11 residues. V was shortened by 7 bases and J by 5 bases, with 9 bases between the two germline ends. Germline CDR1 reads SQVTM; CDR2 reads ANQGSEA. This clone was found a few times. Its antigen is undetermined. The same CDR3 also results from other DNA sequences found in this sample. Lesional scalp punch biopsies and peripheral blood were collected from alopecia areata patients. TCR sequencing used cDNA made by reverse transcription of extracted RNA. The method was immunoSEQ multiplex PCR; TCRdb's version includes in-frame clones alone and lacks a portion of them. The sample records 100,000 to 150,000 clones, about 46% being singletons.

The V and J genes are TRBV29-1 and TRBJ2-1, with a weak D call TRBD2 (5 bases). The origin of this receptor is a human donor with alopecia areata. The sample was NKG2D-low CD8+ T cells sorted from blood. The CDR3 DNA sequence: TGCAGCGGTCTGGGAGACAATGAGCAGTTCTTC. It encodes CSGLGDNEQFF.